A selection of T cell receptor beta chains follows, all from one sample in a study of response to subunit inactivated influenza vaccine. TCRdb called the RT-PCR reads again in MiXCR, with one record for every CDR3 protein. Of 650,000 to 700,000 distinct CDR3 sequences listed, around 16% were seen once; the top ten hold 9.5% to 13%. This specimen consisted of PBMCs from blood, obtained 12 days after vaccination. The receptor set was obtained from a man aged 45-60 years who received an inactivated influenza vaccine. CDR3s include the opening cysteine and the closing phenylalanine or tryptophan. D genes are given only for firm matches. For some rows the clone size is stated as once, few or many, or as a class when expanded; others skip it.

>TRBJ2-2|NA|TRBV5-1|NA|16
CASSMRPGGGTGELFF
TGCGCCAGCAGCATGAGACCCGGTGGAGGCACCGGGGAGCTGTTTTTT
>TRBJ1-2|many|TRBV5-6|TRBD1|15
CASSPPGQGLYGYTF
TGTGCCAGCAGCCCACCAGGACAGGGACTCTATGGCTACACCTTC
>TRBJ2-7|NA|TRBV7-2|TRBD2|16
CASSLVGGESPYEQYF
TGTGCCAGCAGCTTAGTGGGGGGGGAGAGCCCCTACGAGCAGTACTTC
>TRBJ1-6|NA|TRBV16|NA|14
CASSQVGYNSPLHF
TGTGCCAGCAGCCAAGTTGGGTATAATTCACCCCTCCACTTT
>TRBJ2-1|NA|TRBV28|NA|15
CASREIARSYNEQFF
TGTGCCAGCAGGGAGATCGCACGTTCCTACAATGAGCAGTTCTTC
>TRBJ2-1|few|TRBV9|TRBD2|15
CASSVGPAGIDEQFF
TGTGCCAGCAGCGTAGGGCCAGCGGGAATCGATGAGCAGTTCTTC
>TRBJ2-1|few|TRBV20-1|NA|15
CSAQRGGGRVSEQFF
TGCAGTGCTCAGAGGGGAGGGGGTAGGGTGAGTGAGCAGTTCTTC
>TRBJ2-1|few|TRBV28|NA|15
CASSLPGAPNTEQFF
TGTGCCAGCAGTTTACCGGGGGCCCCTAACACTGAGCAGTTCTTC
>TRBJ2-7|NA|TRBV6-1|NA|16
CASSEKVTGWSYEQYF
TGTGCCAGCAGTGAAAAGGTTACAGGGTGGTCCTACGAGCAGTACTTC
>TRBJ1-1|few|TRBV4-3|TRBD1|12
CASSQGGGGPFF
TGCGCCAGCAGCCAAGGAGGGGGCGGTCCTTTCTTT
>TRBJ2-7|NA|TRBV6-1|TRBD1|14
CASIVGQGVYEQYF
TGTGCCAGCATTGTGGGACAGGGGGTCTACGAGCAGTACTTC
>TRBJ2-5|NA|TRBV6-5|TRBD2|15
CASSWKRTSQETQYF
TGTGCCAGCAGTTGGAAACGGACTAGTCAAGAGACCCAGTACTTC
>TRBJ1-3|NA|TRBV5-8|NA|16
CASSLSNLPGGNTIYF
TGTGCCAGCAGCTTATCTAACTTACCGGGAGGAAACACCATATATTTT
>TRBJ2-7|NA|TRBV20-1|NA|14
CSARRWESTYEQYF
TGCAGTGCTAGGAGGTGGGAGTCAACCTACGAGCAGTACTTC
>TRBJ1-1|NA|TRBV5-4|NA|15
CASSLDAYSNTEAFF
TGTGCCAGCAGCTTGGACGCCTATTCGAACACTGAAGCTTTCTTT
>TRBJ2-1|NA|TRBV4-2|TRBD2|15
CASSLSGSSFNEQFF
TGTGCCAGCAGCCTGAGCGGGAGTTCATTCAATGAGCAGTTCTTC
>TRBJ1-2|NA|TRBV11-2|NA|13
CASSTATVYGYTF
TGTGCCAGCAGCACAGCGACAGTATATGGCTACACCTTC
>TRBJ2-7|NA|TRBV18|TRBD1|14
CASSPDRNTYEQYF
TGTGCCAGCTCACCGGACAGGAATACATACGAGCAGTACTTC
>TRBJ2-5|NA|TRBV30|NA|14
CAWVSPLYQETQYF
TGTGCCTGGGTATCTCCGCTGTACCAAGAGACCCAGTACTTC